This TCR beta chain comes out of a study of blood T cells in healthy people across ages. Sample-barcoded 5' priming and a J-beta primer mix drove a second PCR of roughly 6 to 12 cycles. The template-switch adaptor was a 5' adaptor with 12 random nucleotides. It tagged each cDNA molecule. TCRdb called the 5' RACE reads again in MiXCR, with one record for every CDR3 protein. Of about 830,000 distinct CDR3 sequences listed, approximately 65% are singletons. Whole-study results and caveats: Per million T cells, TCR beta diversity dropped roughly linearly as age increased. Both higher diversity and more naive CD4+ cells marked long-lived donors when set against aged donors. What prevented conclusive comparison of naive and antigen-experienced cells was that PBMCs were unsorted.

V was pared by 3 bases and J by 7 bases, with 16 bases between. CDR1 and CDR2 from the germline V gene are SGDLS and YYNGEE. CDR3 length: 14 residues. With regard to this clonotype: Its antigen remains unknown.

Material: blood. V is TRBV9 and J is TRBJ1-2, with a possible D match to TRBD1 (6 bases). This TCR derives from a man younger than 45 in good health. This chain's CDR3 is CASSASSTGGGYTF. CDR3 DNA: TGTGCCAGCAGCGCGTCGTCGACAGGAGGTGGCTACACCTTC. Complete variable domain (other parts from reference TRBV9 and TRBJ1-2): DSGVTQTPKHLITATGQRVTLRCSPRSGDLSVYWYQQSLDQGLQFLIQYYNGEERAKGNILERFSAQQFPDLHSELNLSSLELGDSALYFCASSASSTGGGYTFGSGTRLTVV.